This T cell receptor beta chain was sequenced during a study of T cell changes during pregnancy in multiple sclerosis (dated by TCRdb to between 2019 and 2020). Background on the whole study: Changes in the T cell repertoire over the course of pregnancy were examined in this study in women with multiple sclerosis.

The CDR3 runs 14 amino acids, cysteine and phenylalanine included. Of the read, only the CDR3 DNA is kept; its 42 bases are in frame from base 1. Sequences MNHNY (CDR1) and SVGAGI (CDR2) are obtained from the germline V gene (reference sequence). A distance of 14 bases separates the germline ends of V and J, which lose 6 bases and 4 bases respectively. Library preparation used the immunoSEQ multiplex PCR assay. Imported from immuneACCESS, the table was reduced by TCRdb to in-frame sequences with V and J called. These copies leave out some clones; in studies compared against another copy, an unresolved V gene accounts for under half, and the cause of the remainder is not known. For this sample there are 15,000 or so clones; almost 96% appear just once. Of the sample, under 0.9% is held by the ten largest clones. Turning to this clone: Its target antigen remains unknown. Nothing much larger sits one base from this clone, and base qualities are not available.

The sequence links TRBV6-6 to TRBJ2-3; the D gene is perhaps TRBD2, on 5 matching bases. The sequence was collected from a female donor with multiple sclerosis, enrolled in a pregnancy study. The sample in question was peripheral blood, obtained in the third trimester of pregnancy. The CDR3 has the sequence CASSRGVEADTQYF. The DNA is TGTGCCAGCAGCCGGGGTGTTGAGGCAGATACGCAGTATTTT.